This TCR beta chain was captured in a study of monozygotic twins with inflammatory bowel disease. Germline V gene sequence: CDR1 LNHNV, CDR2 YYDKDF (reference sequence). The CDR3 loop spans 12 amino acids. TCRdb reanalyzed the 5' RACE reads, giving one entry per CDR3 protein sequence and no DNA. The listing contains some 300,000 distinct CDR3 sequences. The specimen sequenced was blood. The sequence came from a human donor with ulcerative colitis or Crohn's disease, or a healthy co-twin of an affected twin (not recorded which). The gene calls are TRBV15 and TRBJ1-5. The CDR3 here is CATVRGNQPQHF.